This TCR beta chain was documented in a study of early T cells in non-severe SARS-CoV-2 infection. This clonotype was recorded a few times. TCRdb passed the 5' RACE reads through MiXCR, listing each CDR3 protein once. The data contain roughly 55,000 distinct CDR3 sequences, 14% to 15% of them singletons. Germline values: CDR1 SGHKS, CDR2 YYEKEE (reference sequence). The CDR3 is 15 residues long. V gave up 0 bases and J gave up 0 bases, with 9 bases separating them. Material: whole blood, obtained at baseline. The sequence came from an adult who was a healthcare worker with PCR-confirmed SARS-CoV-2 infection or an uninfected control (not recorded which). The chain couples TRBV5-5 to TRBJ1-1; D not resolved. CDR3 DNA sequence: TGTGCCAGCAGCTTGGTCAACACCATGAACACTGAAGCTTTCTTT. Translating gives CASSLVNTMNTEAFF.